This TCR beta chain was recorded in a study of blood T cell repertoires in COVID-19. Study-wide background: T cells, B-cell-depleted T cells, or PBMCs provided the cDNA or gDNA that served as material.

The CDR3 loop spans 12 amino acids. The V and J ends lost 4 bases and 6 bases respectively, with 7 bases between them. The germline CDR1 and CDR2 sequences are SEHNR and FQNEAQ (reference sequence). Assay: immunoSEQ multiplex PCR; the TCRdb copy retains only in-frame clones and omits some. The table shows roughly 70,000 clones, with 75% to 95% occurring only once. The clonotype comes from a human donor with active COVID-19. The donor label of this sample is uncertain. Sequencing was done on a sample of peripheral blood. The chain carries TRBV7-9 and TRBJ2-1; D is unclear. CDR3 sequence reads: CASSSSGNEQFF. CDR3 sequence (DNA): TGTGCCAGCAGCTCATCGGGCAATGAGCAGTTCTTC.